The rows below give T cell receptor beta chains drawn from one sample of a study of blood T cell repertoires in COVID-19. Assay: immunoSEQ multiplex PCR; the TCRdb copy retains only in-frame clones and omits some. The data hold fewer than 250,000 clones, with around 91% observed a single time. Material for sequencing was PBMCs or T cells enriched from blood (not recorded which). These receptors all come from a young man who had been exposed to COVID-19. CDR3s include the opening cysteine and the closing phenylalanine or tryptophan. D genes are given only for firm matches. Size values are once, few and many counts, or a class for expanded clones, and some rows have none.

size	V	D	J	CDR3	DNA
.	TRBV2	TRBD1	TRBJ2-7	CASSVDRGQREQYF	TGTGCCAGCAGTGTGGACAGGGGGCAACGAGAGCAGTACTTC
.	TRBV7-2	.	TRBJ1-6	CASSPLPQTPLHF	TGTGCCAGCAGTCCGCTACCTCAAACACCCCTCCACTTT
.	TRBV24-1	TRBD2	TRBJ2-5	CATNLAGEETQYF	TGTGCCACCAACCTAGCGGGGGAAGAGACCCAGTACTTC
.	TRBV7-3	.	TRBJ1-2	CASSSRGIGGYTF	TGTGCCAGCAGCTCCAGGGGTATTGGTGGCTACACCTTC
.	TRBV5-1	.	TRBJ1-3	CASSLKQVGSGNTIYF	TGCGCCAGCAGCTTGAAACAGGTCGGGTCTGGAAACACCATATATTTT
.	TRBV27	TRBD1	TRBJ2-3	CASTLGRGGPTDTQYF	TGTGCCAGCACCTTAGGTCGAGGGGGCCCCACAGATACGCAGTATTTT
.	TRBV25-1	.	TRBJ1-6	CASRAPGLDNSPLHF	TGTGCCAGCAGGGCCCCGGGACTCGATAATTCACCCCTCCACTTT
.	TRBV2	.	TRBJ2-2	CASAEQNTGELFF	TGTGCCAGCGCGGAGCAAAACACCGGGGAGCTGTTTTTT
few	TRBV5-4	.	TRBJ1-3	CASSLTGSGNTIYF	TGTGCCAGCAGCTTGACAGGGTCTGGAAACACCATATATTTT
.	TRBV10-2	.	TRBJ2-7	CATKIRGGPYEQYF	TGCGCCACTAAAATTCGCGGTGGCCCCTACGAGCAGTACTTC
.	TRBV5-6	.	TRBJ1-1	CASSLYSGGVTEAFF	TGTGCCAGCAGCTTATACTCGGGTGGAGTCACTGAAGCTTTCTTT
.	TRBV5-4	TRBD1	TRBJ1-2	CASSLDGTGTYGYTF	TGTGCCAGCAGCTTAGACGGGACAGGAACTTATGGCTACACCTTC
.	TRBV18	.	TRBJ1-5	CASSPRQSSNQPQHF	TGTGCCAGCTCACCCCGACAGAGTAGCAATCAGCCCCAGCATTTT
.	TRBV5-1	.	TRBJ2-7	CASSLESPESYEQYF	TGCGCCAGCAGCTTAGAATCACCAGAATCCTACGAGCAGTACTTC
few	TRBV19	.	TRBJ2-3	CASSISGVDTQYF	TGTGCCAGTAGTATATCGGGGGTGGATACGCAGTATTTT
.	TRBV2	.	TRBJ1-4	CASSVDRSNEKLFF	TGTGCCAGCAGTGTCGACAGGTCAAATGAAAAACTGTTTTTT
.	TRBV27	.	TRBJ2-7	CASSVDLGTYEQYF	TGTGCCAGCAGTGTGGACTTAGGAACCTACGAGCAGTACTTC
.	TRBV19	TRBD1	TRBJ2-1	CASSIGQGAIHEQFF	TGTGCCAGTAGTATCGGACAGGGGGCGATCCATGAGCAGTTCTTC
.	TRBV19	TRBD1	TRBJ1-6	CASNPRQGGNSPLHF	TGTGCCAGTAATCCCAGGCAGGGGGGAAATTCACCCCTCCACTTT
.	TRBV11-3	.	TRBJ2-2	CASSSRQTGELFF	TGTGCCAGCAGCTCCCGACAGACCGGGGAGCTGTTTTTT
once	TRBV4-1	.	TRBJ1-6	CASSQRPGAASPLHF	TGCGCCAGCAGCCAAAGGCCAGGGGCTGCTTCACCCCTCCACTTT
.	TRBV2	TRBD1	TRBJ2-7	CASSRRIRDRENEQYF	TGTGCCAGCAGCCGCCGGATCAGGGACAGGGAGAACGAGCAGTACTTC
.	TRBV21-1	.	TRBJ1-5	CASIPGTAYQPQHF	TGTGCCAGCATCCCCGGGACAGCATACCAGCCCCAGCATTTT
.	TRBV7-9	TRBD2	TRBJ2-5	CASSPPGLAGDETQYF	TGTGCCAGCAGCCCCCCCGGACTAGCGGGGGACGAGACCCAGTACTTC
.	TRBV29-1	TRBD1	TRBJ1-2	CSVEGTGNYGYTF	TGCAGCGTAGAAGGGACAGGAAACTATGGCTACACCTTC
.	TRBV19	TRBD1	TRBJ1-2	CASKGTGGGYGYTF	TGTGCCAGTAAGGGCACAGGGGGTGGCTATGGCTACACCTTC
.	TRBV6-5	.	TRBJ2-2	CASSPFTGELFF	TGTGCCAGCAGTCCCTTCACCGGGGAGCTGTTTTTT
.	TRBV5-4	TRBD1	TRBJ2-5	CASSLGPGGQETQYF	TGTGCCAGCAGCTTGGGGCCAGGGGGACAAGAGACCCAGTACTTC
.	TRBV27	TRBD1	TRBJ2-1	CASSLGGGEQFF	TGTGCCAGCAGTCTAGGGGGCGGTGAGCAGTTCTTC
.	TRBV7-9	TRBD1	TRBJ1-6	CASNVGTGLRNGSPLHF	TGTGCCAGCAACGTGGGGACAGGCCTTCGTAATGGATCACCCCTCCACTTT
.	TRBV3-1/TRBV3-2	.	TRBJ2-7	CASSHTGADPYEQYF	TGTGCCAGCAGCCACACGGGAGCCGACCCCTACGAGCAGTACTTC
.	TRBV27	TRBD1	TRBJ2-5	CASRTDRPFQETQYF	TGTGCCAGCAGGACGGACAGGCCTTTCCAAGAGACCCAGTACTTC
.	TRBV15	TRBD2	TRBJ2-1	CATSSYLAGGPGEQFF	TGTGCCACCAGCAGTTACCTAGCGGGGGGGCCTGGGGAGCAGTTCTTC
.	TRBV5-1	TRBD1	TRBJ2-5	CASSLIGGAPQETQYF	TGCGCCAGCAGCTTGATAGGGGGCGCTCCCCAAGAGACCCAGTACTTC
once	TRBV19	TRBD1	TRBJ1-2	CASSITGVRAYGYTF	TGTGCCAGTAGTATAACAGGGGTTCGGGCCTATGGCTACACCTTC
.	TRBV30	.	TRBJ1-1	CACIGQMNTEAFF	TGTGCCTGTATAGGACAGATGAACACTGAAGCTTTCTTT
.	TRBV15	.	TRBJ1-1	CATSRNTGNTEAFF	TGTGCCACCAGCAGAAACACAGGGAACACTGAAGCTTTCTTT
once	TRBV5-1	TRBD1	TRBJ1-2	CASSWGQDNYGYTF	TGCGCCAGCAGCTGGGGACAGGACAACTATGGCTACACCTTC
.	TRBV11-2	.	TRBJ2-2	CASSYGGGGYNTGELFF	TGTGCCAGCAGCTATGGGGGCGGGGGCTACAACACCGGGGAGCTGTTTTTT
.	TRBV19	TRBD2	TRBJ2-2	CASSNSGGNTGELFF	TGTGCCAGTAGTAATAGCGGGGGGAACACCGGGGAGCTGTTTTTT
.	TRBV6-5	TRBD1	TRBJ2-7	CASRHHRGYEQYF	TGTGCCAGCAGACATCACAGGGGCTACGAGCAGTACTTC
.	TRBV2	TRBD2	TRBJ2-7	CASSESQAERGTQNF	TGTGCCAGCAGTGAATCGCAAGCTGAGCGGGGGACCCAAAACTTC
.	TRBV10-3	TRBD1	TRBJ1-6	CAAGQGNSPLHF	TGTGCCGCGGGACAGGGGAATTCACCCCTCCACTTT
.	TRBV7-9	.	TRBJ1-2	CASSSPIAYGYTF	TGTGCCAGCAGCTCTCCGATAGCCTATGGCTACACCTTC
.	TRBV4-1	TRBD1	TRBJ1-1	CASSTGTGSNTEAFF	TGCGCCAGCAGCACCGGGACAGGGAGTAACACTGAAGCTTTCTTT
once	TRBV13	.	TRBJ1-2	CASSLGQGSEYGYTF	TGTGCCAGCAGCTTAGGACAGGGATCGGAATATGGCTACACCTTC
.	TRBV9	TRBD2	TRBJ2-3	CASSATSGGAFTDTQYF	TGTGCCAGCAGCGCAACAAGCGGGGGGGCCTTTACAGATACGCAGTATTTT
.	TRBV19	TRBD1	TRBJ2-2	CATMDSRDRVNTGELFF	TGTGCCACCATGGATTCTCGAGACAGGGTGAACACCGGGGAGCTGTTTTTT
.	TRBV2	.	TRBJ1-6	CASSGQYNSPLHF	TGTGCCAGCAGTGGGCAGTATAATTCACCCCTCCACTTT